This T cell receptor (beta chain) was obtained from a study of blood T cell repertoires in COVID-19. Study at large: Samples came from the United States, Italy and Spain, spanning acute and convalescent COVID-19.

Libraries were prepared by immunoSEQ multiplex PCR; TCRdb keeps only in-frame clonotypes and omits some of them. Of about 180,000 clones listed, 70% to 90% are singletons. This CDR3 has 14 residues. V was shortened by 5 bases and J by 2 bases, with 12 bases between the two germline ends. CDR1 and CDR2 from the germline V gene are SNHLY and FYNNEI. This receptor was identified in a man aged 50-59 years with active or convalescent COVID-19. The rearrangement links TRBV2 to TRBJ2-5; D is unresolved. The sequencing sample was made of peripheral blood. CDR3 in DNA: TGTGCCAGCAGTTTTCAGTGGCCTCAAGAGACCCAGTACTTC. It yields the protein CASSFQWPQETQYF.